The T cell receptor (beta chain) described here comes from a study of T cells in Graves' hyperthyroidism and ophthalmopathy. Notes on the study in general: Separating ophthalmopathy from stable hyperthyroidism was achieved by a 13 V-J model. Expanded thyroid clonotypes (above 0.001) were mostly also found in blood. Progression to ophthalmopathy was predicted a median of 6.5 months early.

This clonotype has a handful of counts. Its target is unknown. PBMCs were derived from 10 ml fresh peripheral blood. The CDR3 regions of TCR beta were amplified from RNA transcripts. Carried out on the TCR CDR3, a first-round RT-PCR used the HTBI primer set. TCRdb passed the multiplex PCR reads through MiXCR, listing each CDR3 protein once. Here the sample spans about 270,000 distinct CDR3 sequences, around 24% being singletons. V was shortened by 5 bases and J by 8 bases, with 16 bases between the two germline ends. In germline, CDR1 is MDHEN, CDR2 SYDVKM. The CDR3 spans 14 residues. The specimen sequenced was blood. V and J are TRBV28 and TRBJ1-5; TRBD1 is a possible D gene (5 bases). The TCR comes from a woman aged 40-49 years with Graves' ophthalmopathy. The CDR3, as DNA: TGTGCCAGCAGTCCACGGGACGGCGGAAAGCCCCAGCATTTT. Amino acids: CASSPRDGGKPQHF.